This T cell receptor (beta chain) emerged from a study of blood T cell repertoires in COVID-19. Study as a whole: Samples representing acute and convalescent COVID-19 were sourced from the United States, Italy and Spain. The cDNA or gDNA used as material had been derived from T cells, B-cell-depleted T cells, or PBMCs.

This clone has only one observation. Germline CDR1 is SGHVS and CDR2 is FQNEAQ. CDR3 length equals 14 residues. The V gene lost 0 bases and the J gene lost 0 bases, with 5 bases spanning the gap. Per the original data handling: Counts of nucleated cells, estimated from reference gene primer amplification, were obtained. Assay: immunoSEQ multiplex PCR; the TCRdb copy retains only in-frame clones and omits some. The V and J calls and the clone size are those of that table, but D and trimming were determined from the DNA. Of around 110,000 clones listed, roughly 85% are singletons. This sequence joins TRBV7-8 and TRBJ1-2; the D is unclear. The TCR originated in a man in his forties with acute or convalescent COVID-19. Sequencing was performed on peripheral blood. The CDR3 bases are TGTGCCAGCAGCTTAGCTCACACTAACTATGGCTACACCTTC. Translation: CASSLAHTNYGYTF.